These 8 T cell receptor beta chains originate from one sample sequenced in a study of T cells after yellow fever vaccination. MiXCR was run by TCRdb on the 5' RACE reads, yielding one entry per CDR3 protein. The sample comprises just under 600,000 distinct CDR3 sequences, roughly 13% of which are singletons, and over 12% rests with the top ten. The sequencing here drew on PBMCs, taken on the day of the yellow fever booster vaccination. These receptors were taken from a man aged 25-45 years who received the YFV17D yellow fever vaccine.

A single count supports this clonotype. The chain links TRBV9 to TRBJ2-3, with TRBD2 matching over 7 bases. CDR1 is SGDLS, CDR2 YYNGEE, per germline. This CDR3 is 16 amino acids long. Unmatched junction bases numbered 10, after V lost 0 bases and J lost 6 bases. CDR3 residues: CASSVGTSGGYDTQYF. The CDR3 nucleotides read TGTGCCAGCAGCGTAGGTACTTCGGGAGGCTACGATACGCAGTATTTT.

V usage is TRBV30 and J usage is TRBJ2-5; the match to TRBD1 covers 7 bases. CDR1 is GTSNPN and CDR2 is SVGIG in the germline V gene (reference sequence). The CDR3 is made up of 13 amino acids. Trimming took 2 bases from V and 5 from J; bases not matched to a gene: 5. The CDR3 nucleotides are TGTGCCTGGAGTCGGGGACAGTGGGAGACCCAGTACTTC. Its translation is CAWSRGQWETQYF.

This chain uses TRBV10-3 with TRBJ2-1; TRBD2 aligns across 10 bases. Germline CDR1 and CDR2: ENHRY and SYGVKD. The CDR3 contains 16 residues. V lost 2 bases and J lost 6; bases outside the gene matches: 7. The CDR3 DNA sequence: TGTGCCATCAGTGAGGGGCTAGCGGGGGCAAGCAATGAGCAGTTCTTC. This encodes CAISEGLAGASNEQFF.

This clonotype was counted only a few times. The V gene is TRBV7-2, the J gene TRBJ2-2, with TRBD2 matching 7 bases. This CDR3 spans 15 amino acids. V shed 5 bases and J 6 bases; nucleotides not matched to a gene: 9. Germline V gene data show CDR1 as SGHTA and CDR2 as FQGNSA. In DNA form, the CDR3 reads TGTGCCAGCAGCCCCCTAGCGGTCTACCCCGGGGAGCTGTTTTTT. As protein: CASSPLAVYPGELFF.

V and J are TRBV5-1 and TRBJ2-1; 9 nucleotides align to TRBD2. CDR1 and CDR2 (germline): SGHRS, YFSETQ. J was trimmed by 0 bases and V by 1 base; bases with no gene match: 8. CDR3 length: 18 residues. The CDR3 spells CASSLKTYSGSSYNEQFF. The CDR3, as DNA: TGCGCCAGCAGCTTGAAGACATATAGCGGGAGCTCCTACAATGAGCAGTTCTTC. The entire variable domain, with the rest obtained from reference TRBV5-1 and TRBJ2-1, is as follows: KAGVTQTPRYLIKTRGQQVTLSCSPISGHRSVSWYQQTPGQGLQFLFEYFSETQRNKGNFPGRFSGRQFSNSRSEMNVSTLELGDSALYLCASSLKTYSGSSYNEQFFGPGTRLTVL.

The chain uses TRBV9 and TRBJ1-5; maybe TRBD1 (6 bases). This CDR3 spans 15 amino acids. V gave up 0 bases and J gave up 0 bases, with 7 bases separating them. The V gene's germline CDR1 is SGDLS and CDR2 YYNGEE. The CDR3 here is CASSVEGDSNQPQHF. The CDR3, as DNA: TGTGCCAGCAGCGTAGAGGGGGATAGCAATCAGCCCCAGCATTTT.

The V and J genes are TRBV6-5 and TRBJ2-3, with 11 bases aligning to TRBD2. CDR3 size: 16 residues. J was trimmed by 1 base and V by 2 bases; bases with no gene match: 2. Germline lookup yields CDR1 MNHEY and CDR2 SVGAGI. This CDR3 reads CASSYTSGSGTDTQYF. CDR3 nucleotides: TGTGCCAGCAGTTACACTAGCGGGAGCGGCACAGATACGCAGTATTTT.

This clonotype was counted a few times. The V and J genes are TRBV7-2 and TRBJ2-2, with a weak D call TRBD2 (6 bases). V was cut by 2 bases and J by 6 bases, with 10 bases left in between. The CDR3 is made up of 14 amino acids. Germline values: CDR1 SGHTA, CDR2 FQGNSA. This CDR3 is CASSLRTNPGELFF. The CDR3 DNA follows: TGTGCCAGCAGCTTACGGACTAACCCCGGGGAGCTGTTTTTT.